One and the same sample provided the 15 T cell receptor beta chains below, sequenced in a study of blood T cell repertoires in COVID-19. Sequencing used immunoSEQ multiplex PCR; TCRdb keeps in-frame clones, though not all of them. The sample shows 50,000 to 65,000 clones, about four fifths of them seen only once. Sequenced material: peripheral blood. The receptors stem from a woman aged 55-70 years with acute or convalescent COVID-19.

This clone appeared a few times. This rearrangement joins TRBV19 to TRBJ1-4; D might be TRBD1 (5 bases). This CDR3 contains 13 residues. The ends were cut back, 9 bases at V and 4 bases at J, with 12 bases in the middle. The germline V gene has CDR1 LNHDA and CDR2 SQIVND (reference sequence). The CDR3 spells CASRDSFNEKLFF. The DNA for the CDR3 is TGTGCCAGCAGAGACAGCTTTAATGAAAAACTGTTTTTT. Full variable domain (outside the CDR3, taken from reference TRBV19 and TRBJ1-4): DGGITQSPKYLFRKEGQNVTLSCEQNLNHDAMYWYRQDPGQGLRLIYYSQIVNDFQKGDIAEGYSVSREKKESFPLTVTSAQKNPTAFYLCASRDSFNEKLFFGSGTQLSVL.

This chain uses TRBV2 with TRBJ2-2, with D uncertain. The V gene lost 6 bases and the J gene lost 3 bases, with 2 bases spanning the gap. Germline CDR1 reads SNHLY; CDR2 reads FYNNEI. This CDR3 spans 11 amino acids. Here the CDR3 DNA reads TGTGCCAGCAGCTACACCGGGGAGCTGTTTTTT. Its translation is CASSYTGELFF. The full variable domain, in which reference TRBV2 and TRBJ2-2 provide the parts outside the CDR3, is EPEVTQTPSHQVTQMGQEVILRCVPISNHLYFYWYRQILGQKVEFLVSFYNNEISEKSEIFDDQFSVERPDGSNFTLKIRSTKLEDSAMYFCASSYTGELFFGEGSRLTVL.

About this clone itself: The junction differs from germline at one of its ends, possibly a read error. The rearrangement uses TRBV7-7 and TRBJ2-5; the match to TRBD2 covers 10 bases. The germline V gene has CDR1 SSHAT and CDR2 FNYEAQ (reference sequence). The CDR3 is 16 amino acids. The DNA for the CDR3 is TGTGCTAGCAGCTTAGGGGTAGCGGGGGGTCGAGAGACCCAGTACTTC. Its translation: CASSLGVAGGRETQYF.

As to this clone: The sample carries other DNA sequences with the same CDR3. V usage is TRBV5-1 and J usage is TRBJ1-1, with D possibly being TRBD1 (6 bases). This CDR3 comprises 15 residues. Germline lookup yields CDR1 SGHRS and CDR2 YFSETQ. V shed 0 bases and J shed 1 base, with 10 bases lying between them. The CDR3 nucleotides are TGCGCCAGCAGCTTGGACAGGGCCCAGAACACTGAAGCTTTCTTT. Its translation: CASSLDRAQNTEAFF.

CDR3 nucleotides: TGTGCCAGCAGCTCTCGGACTAGCGGGAAAAATGAGCAGTTCTTC. The encoded protein is CASSSRTSGKNEQFF. The J gene is TRBJ2-1, the V gene TRBV7-9, with TRBD2 identical over 12 bases. V was pared by 4 bases and J by 7 bases, with 5 bases of the junction left unmatched. Looked up from germline, CDR1 is SEHNR and CDR2 is FQNEAQ (reference sequence). The CDR3 spans 15 residues.

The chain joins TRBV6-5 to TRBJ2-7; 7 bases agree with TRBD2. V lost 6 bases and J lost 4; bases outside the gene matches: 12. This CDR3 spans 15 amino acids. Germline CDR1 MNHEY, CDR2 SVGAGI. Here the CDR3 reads CASRADMTSSYEQYF. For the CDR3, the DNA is TGTGCCAGCAGAGCGGATATGACTAGCTCTTACGAGCAGTACTTC.

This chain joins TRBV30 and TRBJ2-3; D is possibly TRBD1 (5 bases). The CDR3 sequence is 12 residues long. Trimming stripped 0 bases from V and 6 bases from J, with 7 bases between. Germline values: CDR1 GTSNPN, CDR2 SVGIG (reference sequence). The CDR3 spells CAWSVQADTQYF. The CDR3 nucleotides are TGTGCCTGGAGTGTACAGGCGGATACGCAGTATTTT.

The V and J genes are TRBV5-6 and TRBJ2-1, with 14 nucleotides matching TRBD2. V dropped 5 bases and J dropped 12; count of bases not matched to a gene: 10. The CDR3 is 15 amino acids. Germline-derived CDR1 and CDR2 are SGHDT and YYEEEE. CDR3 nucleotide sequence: TGTGCCAGCAGTGGACTAGCGGGAGGTGGGTTGGGGCAGTTCTTC. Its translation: CASSGLAGGGLGQFF.

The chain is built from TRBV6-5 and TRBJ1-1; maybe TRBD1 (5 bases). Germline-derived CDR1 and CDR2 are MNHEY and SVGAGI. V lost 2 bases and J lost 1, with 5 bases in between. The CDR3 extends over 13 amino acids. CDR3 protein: CASSYRGNTEAFF. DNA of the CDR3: TGTGCCAGCAGTTACAGGGGGAACACTGAAGCTTTCTTT.

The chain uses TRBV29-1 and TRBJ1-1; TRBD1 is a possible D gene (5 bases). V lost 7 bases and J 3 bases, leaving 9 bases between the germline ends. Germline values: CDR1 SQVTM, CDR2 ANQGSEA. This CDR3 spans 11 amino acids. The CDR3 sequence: CSAGQHTEAFF. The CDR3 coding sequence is TGCAGCGCCGGACAACACACTGAAGCTTTCTTT.

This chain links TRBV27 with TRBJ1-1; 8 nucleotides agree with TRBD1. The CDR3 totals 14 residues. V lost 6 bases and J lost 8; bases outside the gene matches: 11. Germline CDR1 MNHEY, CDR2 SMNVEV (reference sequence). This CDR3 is CASRYTRQGTEAFF. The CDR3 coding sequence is TGTGCCAGCAGGTATACTAGACAGGGGACCGAAGCTTTCTTT.

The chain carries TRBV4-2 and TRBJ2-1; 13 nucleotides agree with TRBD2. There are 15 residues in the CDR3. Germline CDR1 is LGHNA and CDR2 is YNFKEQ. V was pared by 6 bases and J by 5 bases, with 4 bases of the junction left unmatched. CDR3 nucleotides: TGTGCCAGCAGGACAACTAGCGGGGGGGACAATGAGCAGTTCTTC. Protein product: CASRTTSGGDNEQFF.

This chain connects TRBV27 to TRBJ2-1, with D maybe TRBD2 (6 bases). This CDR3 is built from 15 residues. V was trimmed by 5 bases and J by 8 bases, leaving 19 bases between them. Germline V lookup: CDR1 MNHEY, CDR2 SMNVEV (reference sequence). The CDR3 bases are TGTGCCAGCAGTACCCGACTAGTGGGTGGGGATGAGCAGTTCTTC. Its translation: CASSTRLVGGDEQFF.

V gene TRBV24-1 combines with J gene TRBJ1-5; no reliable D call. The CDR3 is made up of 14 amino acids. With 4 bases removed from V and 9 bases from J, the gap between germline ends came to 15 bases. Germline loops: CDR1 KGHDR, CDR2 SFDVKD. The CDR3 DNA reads TGTGCCACCAGTGACTCTAAACTTCTTTTGCCCCAGCATTTT. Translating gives CATSDSKLLLPQHF.

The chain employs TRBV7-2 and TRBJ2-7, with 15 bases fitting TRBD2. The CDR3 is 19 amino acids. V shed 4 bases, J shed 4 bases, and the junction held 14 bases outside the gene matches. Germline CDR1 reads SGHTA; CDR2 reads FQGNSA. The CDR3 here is CASSSRAPGLAGGTYEQYF. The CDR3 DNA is TGTGCCAGCAGCTCGAGGGCACCGGGACTAGCGGGAGGTACATACGAGCAGTACTTC.